The rows below give T cell receptor beta chains drawn from one sample of a study of cytomegalovirus exposure and HLA in healthy donors. TCRdb's copy holds only in-frame clones and misses some; the assay was immunoSEQ multiplex PCR. The repertoire includes 220,000 or so clones, 75% to 95% of them detected once, and approximately 1.1% sits in the top ten. Material: PBMCs. These receptors came from a young woman in good health and CMV-seronegative. Each CDR3 is given with its conserved first and last residue. The D gene is left open where the match is weak. Size tells how often a clone was seen (once, few, many) or the class of an expanded clone, and some rows leave it out.

TRBJ2-6 . TRBV5-4 16 . CASSLGGTSGANVLTF TGTGCCAGCAGCTTGGGCGGGACCTCTGGGGCCAACGTCCTGACTTTC
TRBJ2-7 . TRBV7-8 12 . CASSHRRGEQYF TGTGCCAGCAGCCACAGGCGCGGCGAGCAGTACTTC
TRBJ2-1 TRBD1 TRBV12-5 17 . CASRAYGGAGGYNEQFF TGTGCCTCTCGAGCTTACGGTGGGGCAGGGGGCTACAATGAGCAGTTCTTC
TRBJ2-5 TRBD2 TRBV18 15 . CASSPLAGEGETQYF TGTGCCAGCTCACCGTTAGCGGGAGAAGGGGAGACCCAGTACTTC
TRBJ2-7 TRBD1 TRBV5-4 14 few CASSLQGSAYEQYF TGTGCCAGCAGCTTACAGGGGTCGGCCTACGAGCAGTACTTC
TRBJ2-7 . TRBV9 16 . CASSVIRRISSYEQYF TGTGCCAGCAGCGTAATTCGGCGGATCAGCTCCTACGAGCAGTACTTC
TRBJ1-1 TRBD1 TRBV18 15 . CASSPGQGEISEAFF TGTGCCAGCTCACCGGGACAGGGTGAAATCAGTGAAGCTTTCTTT
TRBJ1-2 . TRBV11-2 16 . CASSSIFSGGTYGYTF TGTGCCAGCAGCTCGATATTCAGCGGGGGGACCTATGGCTACACCTTC
TRBJ1-1 . TRBV19 12 few CASRPGNTEAFF TGTGCCAGTAGGCCGGGGAACACTGAAGCTTTCTTT
TRBJ2-5 TRBD1 TRBV7-2 16 . CASSLEYGTGVETQYF TGTGCCAGCAGCTTAGAGTATGGGACAGGGGTAGAGACCCAGTACTTC
TRBJ2-6 TRBD1 TRBV19 17 once CASSMGQGFSGANVLTF TGTGCCAGTAGTATGGGACAGGGGTTCTCTGGGGCCAACGTCCTGACTTTC
TRBJ2-7 TRBD1 TRBV18 14 . CASSPGQGPYEQYF TGTGCCAGCTCACCGGGACAGGGTCCCTACGAGCAGTACTTC
TRBJ1-1 . TRBV5-4 12 . CASSFGGTEAFF TGTGCCAGCAGCTTCGGGGGCACTGAAGCTTTCTTT
TRBJ1-2 TRBD1 TRBV27 15 once CASREDRGSSYGYTF TGTGCCAGCAGGGAAGACAGGGGATCAAGCTATGGCTACACCTTC
TRBJ2-4 . TRBV28 15 . CASGPQGRLKNIQYF TGTGCCAGCGGTCCCCAGGGCCGACTGAAAAACATTCAGTACTTC
TRBJ2-2 TRBD1 TRBV6-1 15 . CASSGDRGGTGELFF TGTGCCAGCAGTGGGGACAGGGGCGGGACCGGGGAGCTGTTTTTT
TRBJ1-2 . TRBV19 14 . CASSNPRQNYGYTF TGTGCCAGTAGTAACCCCCGACAGAACTATGGCTACACCTTC
TRBJ2-7 TRBD1 TRBV6-1 17 . CASSENFFGTDSYEQYF TGTGCCAGCAGTGAAAATTTTTTTGGGACAGACTCCTACGAGCAGTACTTC
TRBJ2-3 . TRBV5-1 14 . CASSSRELTDTQYF TGCGCCAGCAGCTCGAGGGAGCTCACAGATACGCAGTATTTT
TRBJ2-7 TRBD1 TRBV29-1 14 . CSVGGQGATYEQYF TGCAGCGTTGGGGGACAGGGGGCAACCTACGAGCAGTACTTC
TRBJ2-5 . TRBV6-5 14 . CASNGGGHEETQYF TGTGCCAGCAACGGAGGGGGCCATGAGGAGACCCAGTACTTC
TRBJ2-1 . TRBV5-4 16 . CASSLSAASSYNEQFF TGTGCCAGCAGCTTGTCGGCGGCATCCTCCTACAATGAGCAGTTCTTC
TRBJ2-3 . TRBV11-2 14 . CASSLARALDTQYF TGTGCCAGCAGCTTAGCACGAGCGCTTGATACGCAGTATTTT
TRBJ2-2 . TRBV2 12 . CASSGLTGELFF TGTGCCAGCAGTGGGCTTACCGGGGAGCTGTTTTTT
TRBJ2-3 TRBD2 TRBV4-2 17 . CASSQDRAGDMTDTQYF TGTGCCAGCAGCCAAGATAGGGCGGGAGATATGACAGATACGCAGTATTTT
TRBJ2-5 TRBD1 TRBV5-4 15 . CASSKPGQGQETQYF TGTGCCAGCAGCAAACCGGGACAGGGACAAGAGACCCAGTACTTC
TRBJ2-7 . TRBV28 19 . CASSLRSPPASHWVYEQYF TGTGCCAGCAGTTTACGTAGCCCCCCGGCCAGCCATTGGGTCTACGAGCAGTACTTC
TRBJ1-1 TRBD1 TRBV6-5 16 . CASSFDPGQGGTEAFF TGTGCCAGCAGTTTCGATCCGGGACAGGGGGGCACTGAAGCTTTCTTT
TRBJ1-1 TRBD1 TRBV6-1 13 . CASSEWTGNEAFF TGTGCCAGCAGTGAATGGACAGGGAATGAAGCTTTCTTT
TRBJ1-5 . TRBV10-2 13 few CASTAGVGQPQHF TGCGCCAGCACAGCCGGGGTAGGTCAGCCCCAGCATTTT
TRBJ1-4 TRBD1 TRBV30 13 . CAWTQGANEKLFF TGTGCCTGGACCCAGGGGGCGAATGAAAAACTGTTTTTT
TRBJ2-7 . TRBV25-1 16 . CASSELAAGDTGTQYF TGTGCCAGCAGTGAATTGGCCGCGGGCGATACGGGGACACAGTACTTC